Following are 9 T cell receptor beta chains from one sample sequenced in a study of T cell repertoires in cytomegalovirus infection. TCRdb redid the calling of the reads with MiXCR, one entry per CDR3 protein. The sample lists some 300,000 distinct CDR3 sequences, around 10% occurring once. The sample was PBMCs. The receptors were sampled from a human donor in good health (CMV status not recorded). Some clones in this sample may be carry-over from other donors' samples.

This clonotype showed up many times. The chain recombines TRBV7-8 with TRBJ2-5, with TRBD2 identical over 7 bases. Trimming cost V 7 bases and J 2 bases; bases outside gene matches: 7. In germline, CDR1 is SGHVS, CDR2 FQNEAQ. The CDR3 is made up of 14 amino acids. CDR3 DNA sequence: TGTGCCAGCATCTCGGGGAGGGGACAAGAGACCCAGTACTTC. Translating gives CASISGRGQETQYF.

V and J are TRBV29-1 and TRBJ1-6, with TRBD1 matching over 10 bases. After removal of 7 bases from V and 8 bases from J, the junction contained 8 bases not matched to a gene. Germline CDR1 is SQVTM and CDR2 is ANQGSEA. This CDR3 has 14 residues. This chain's CDR3 is CSARTGTGDSPLHF. For the CDR3, the DNA is TGCAGCGCTCGCACCGGGACAGGGGATTCACCCCTCCACTTT.

This clonotype was observed a handful of times. This rearrangement joins TRBV29-1 to TRBJ1-1; D is unresolved. CDR3 length: 11 amino acids. The germline V gene has CDR1 SQVTM and CDR2 ANQGSEA. V dropped 6 bases and J dropped 2 bases, with 7 bases sitting between them. The CDR3 loop reads CSVNSNTEAFF. The CDR3 DNA reads TGCAGCGTAAACAGTAACACTGAAGCTTTCTTT.

Details on this clonotype: A single base separates this from a much larger clone, so it may be a read error. This chain links TRBV29-1 with TRBJ1-2; the match to TRBD1 covers 9 bases. After removal of 8 bases from V and 1 base from J, the junction contained 8 bases not matched to a gene. There are 14 residues in the CDR3. Looked up from germline, CDR1 is SQVTM and CDR2 is ANQGSEA. The CDR3 nucleotides read TGCAGCATTGGACAGGGGTCCTTTAACTATGGCTACACCTTC. Translated: CSIGQGSFNYGYTF.

This clonotype was recorded many times. V is TRBV18 and J is TRBJ2-7; TRBD1 agrees at 7 bases. Germline V gene data show CDR1 as KGHSH and CDR2 as LQKENI. V was clipped by 5 bases and J by 3 bases; unmatched bases: 10. The CDR3 covers 15 residues. Written as DNA, the CDR3 is TGTGCCAGCTCAGAGGGCTGGACAGGAGACTACGAGCAGTACGTC. This gives the protein CASSEGWTGDYEQYV.

This clonotype was recorded many times. The CDR3 region is CASSYVLAGDTGELFF. CDR3 coding DNA: TGTGCCAGCAGTTACGTGCTAGCGGGGGACACCGGGGAGCTGTTTTTT. The chain recombines TRBV6-2 or TRBV6-3 with TRBJ2-2; 10 bases are a match to TRBD2. With 2 bases clipped from V and 3 bases from J, the junction kept 3 bases outside the gene matches. The CDR3 sequence is 16 residues long. Germline V lookup: CDR1 MNHEY, CDR2 SVGEGT.

The table lists this clonotype with many counts. The V gene is TRBV7-2, the J gene TRBJ2-7, with TRBD2 matching 7 bases. Per the germline V gene, CDR1 is SGHTA and CDR2 is FQGNSA. The CDR3 sequence is 14 residues long. The trim removed 1 base at V and 6 bases at J, leaving 6 bases unmatched. CDR3 protein: CASSLGTREGEQYF. The CDR3 DNA sequence: TGTGCCAGCAGCTTAGGAACTAGGGAGGGCGAGCAGTACTTC. The variable domain in full, with the rest retrieved from reference TRBV7-2 and TRBJ2-7, is GAGVSQSPSNKVTEKGKDVELRCDPISGHTALYWYRQSLGQGLEFLIYFQGNSAPDKSGLPSDRFSAERTGGSVSTLTIQRTQQEDSAVYLCASSLGTREGEQYFGPGTRLTVT.

This clonotype was recorded once. This may arise from a read error, as a much more abundant clone is one base away. J is TRBJ2-1 and V is TRBV29-1; unclear D gene. Germline assignment: CDR1 SQVTM and CDR2 ANQGSEA. This CDR3 contains 14 residues. CDR3 sequence: CGVEVHYSFSEQFF. The CDR3, as DNA: TGCGGCGTTGAAGTTCACTACTCATTCAGTGAGCAGTTCTTC.

This clonotype occurred many times. The chain couples TRBV5-6 to TRBJ2-1; D not resolved. Germline V lookup: CDR1 SGHDT, CDR2 YYEEEE. There are 15 residues in the CDR3. The ends were cut back, 1 base at V and 5 bases at J, with 13 bases in the middle. The CDR3 DNA follows: TGTGCCAGCAGCTTGTTCCCAGATGCCGACAATGAGCAGTTCTTC. This codes for CASSLFPDADNEQFF.